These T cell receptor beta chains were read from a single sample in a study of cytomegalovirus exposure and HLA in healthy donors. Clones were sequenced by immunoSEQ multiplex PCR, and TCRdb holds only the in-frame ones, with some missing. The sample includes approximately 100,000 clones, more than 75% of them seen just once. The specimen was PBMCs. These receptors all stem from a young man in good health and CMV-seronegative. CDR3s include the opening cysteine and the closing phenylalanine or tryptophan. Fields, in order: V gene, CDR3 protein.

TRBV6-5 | CASRPRGANTYEQYF
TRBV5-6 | CASSLSGTSTEAFF
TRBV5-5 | CASSFGGSYEQYF
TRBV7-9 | CASRRGTGQGGYTF
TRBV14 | CASSQEGFRAATGELFF
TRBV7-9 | CSSSSDITYEQYF
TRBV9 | CASSVEGAGGYTEAFF
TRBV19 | CASSISPLNYGYTF
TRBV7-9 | CASSPNTRNQPQHF
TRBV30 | CAWSLFYGYTF
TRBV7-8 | CASTQGDSYQPQHF
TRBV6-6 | CASRTRTGILNYGYTF
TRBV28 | CASNDYSLTNEKLFF
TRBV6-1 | CASGTPGQETQYF
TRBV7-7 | CASSSWSGSSYNEQFF
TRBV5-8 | CASSRRQAAYGYTF
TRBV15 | CATSREAGLNYGYTF
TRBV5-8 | CATPRLGGGPRSADTQYF
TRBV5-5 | CASNLAGYEQYF
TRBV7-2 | CASGKVAGGGYDTQYF
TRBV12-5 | CASGLVRDRHEKLFF
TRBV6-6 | CASSLRGRDQPQHF
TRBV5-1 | CASSTQGQGNDGYTF
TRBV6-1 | CASKQGFGANTEAFF
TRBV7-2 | CASIRGQGRDTQYF
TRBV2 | CASRLDTGNQPQHF
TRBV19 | CASSKQGGNYGYTF
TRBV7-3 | CASSLTTAGTGELFF
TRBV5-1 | CASRSGQGSSYNSPLHF
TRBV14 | CASSSEGGEQFF
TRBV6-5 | CASRYRGTNEKLFF